Sequencing of this T cell receptor beta chain was carried out in a study of monozygotic twins with inflammatory bowel disease. Germline V gives CDR1 ENHRY, CDR2 SYGVKD. The CDR3 length is 13 residues. Comment on this clonotype: Its antigen is not known.

The quantity of total RNA per TCR library was around 3,600 ng. TCRdb re-analyzed the 5' RACE reads; it lists each CDR3 protein once, without DNA. The clone table shows approximately 200,000 distinct CDR3 sequences, with the ten largest holding 1.5% to 2%. General study findings and limits: Background noise in patient repertoires may stem from differing immunosuppressive treatments.

This chain uses TRBV10-3 with TRBJ2-5; the D call of TRBD1 rests on TCRdb alone, since no DNA is present to check it. The specimen sequenced was blood. The origin of this receptor is a human donor with ulcerative colitis or Crohn's disease, or a healthy co-twin of an affected twin (not recorded which). This chain's CDR3 is CAISVQGQETQYF.